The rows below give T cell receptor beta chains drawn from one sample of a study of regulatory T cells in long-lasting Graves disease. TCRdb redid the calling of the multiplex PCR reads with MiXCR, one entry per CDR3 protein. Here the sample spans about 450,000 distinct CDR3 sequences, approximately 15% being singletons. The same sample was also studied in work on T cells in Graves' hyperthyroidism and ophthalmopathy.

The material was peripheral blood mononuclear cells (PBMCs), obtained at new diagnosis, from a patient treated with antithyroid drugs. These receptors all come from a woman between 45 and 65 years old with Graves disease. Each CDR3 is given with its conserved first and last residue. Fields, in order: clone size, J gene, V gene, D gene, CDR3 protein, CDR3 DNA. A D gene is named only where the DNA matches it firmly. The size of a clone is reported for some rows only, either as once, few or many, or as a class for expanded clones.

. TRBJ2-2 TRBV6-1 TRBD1 CATNPGTGLDTGELFF TGTGCCACTAACCCCGGGACAGGGTTGGACACCGGGGAGCTGTTTTTT
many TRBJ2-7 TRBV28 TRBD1 CASSSGTALFYEQYF TGTGCCAGCAGTTCGGGGACAGCGCTTTTCTACGAGCAGTACTTC
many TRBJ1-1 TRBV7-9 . CASRSTGLNTEAFF TGTGCCAGCAGGTCGACAGGATTGAACACTGAAGCTTTCTTT
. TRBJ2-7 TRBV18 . CASSPEGAWQYF TGTGCCAGCTCACCGGAGGGGGCTTGGCAGTACTTC
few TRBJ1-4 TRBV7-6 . CASSGTPGIGNEKLFF TGTGCCAGCAGCGGTACTCCGGGAATTGGTAATGAAAAACTGTTTTTT
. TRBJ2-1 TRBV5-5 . CASSLAVLAEISYNEQLF TGCGCCAGCAGCTTGGCCGTTTTAGCGGAGATCTCCTACAATGAGCAGTTGTTC
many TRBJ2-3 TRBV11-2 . CASSLGRGTDTQYF TGTGCCAGCAGCTTAGGACGGGGCACAGATACGCAGTATTTT
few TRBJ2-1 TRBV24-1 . CATSGLGVSDGQFF TGTGCCACCAGTGGGCTAGGGGTCTCGGACGGGCAGTTCTTC
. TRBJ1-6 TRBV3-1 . CASSQVGGRTYNSPLHF TGTGCCAGCAGCCAAGTGGGGGGTAGGACCTATAATTCACCCCTCCACTTT
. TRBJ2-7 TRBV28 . CASSPIESREVPFLEQYF TGTGCCAGCTCACCTATTGAAAGCCGGGAAGTGCCTTTTCTCGAGCAGTACTTC
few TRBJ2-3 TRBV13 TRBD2 CASSYGTTFTDTQYF TGTGCCAGCAGCTACGGGACTACCTTCACAGATACGCAGTATTTT
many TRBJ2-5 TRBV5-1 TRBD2 CASSLVGTSGQETQYF TGCGCCAGCAGCTTGGTGGGGACTAGCGGACAAGAGACCCAGTACTTC
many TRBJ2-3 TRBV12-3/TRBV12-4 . CASSFGEWGTDTQYF TGTGCCAGCAGTTTTGGGGAGTGGGGCACAGATACGCAGTATTTT
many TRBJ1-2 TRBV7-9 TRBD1 CASSSPSRGFGYTF TGTGCCAGCAGCTCCCCAAGCAGGGGGTTTGGCTACACCTTC
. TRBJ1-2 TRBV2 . CASNENGGPNYGYTF TGTGCCAGCAATGAAAATGGGGGGCCTAACTATGGCTACACCTTC
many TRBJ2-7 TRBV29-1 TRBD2 CSVVTSGSSPSYEQYF TGCAGCGTTGTTACTAGCGGGAGCAGCCCAAGCTACGAGCAGTACTTC